The 27 T cell receptor beta chains below come from one sample, sequenced in a study of shared T cell receptors in the human thymus. Clones were sequenced by immunoSEQ multiplex PCR, and TCRdb holds only the in-frame ones, with some missing. The sample lists some 700,000 clones, 80% to 90% seen once, with roughly 0.01% in the top ten. In addition, the sample was reused for a study of human thymus T cells.

Sequencing was carried out using thymocytes. Receptor source: a girl younger than two with a congenital heart defect.

The V gene is TRBV12-5, the J gene TRBJ1-5; a possible D gene is TRBD1 (6 bases). The CDR3 is made up of 14 amino acids. Germline loops: CDR1 LGHNT, CDR2 FRNRAP. The V end was cut by 4 bases, the J end by 3 bases, with 10 bases between. Written as DNA, the CDR3 is TGTGCTAGTGGTTCCGGACAGAACAATCAGCCCCAGCATTTT. Encoded protein: CASGSGQNNQPQHF.

This clone was detected once. The chain recombines TRBV5-1 with TRBJ1-3, with D uncertain. Germline CDR1 and CDR2: SGHRS and YFSETQ. CDR3 length: 17 amino acids. The V and J ends lost 2 bases and 0 bases respectively, with 15 bases between them. The CDR3 is CASSFNIAGLSGNTIYF. DNA of the CDR3: TGCGCCAGCAGCTTTAATATAGCGGGCCTCTCTGGAAACACCATATATTTT.

The gene calls are TRBV19 and TRBJ2-3, with 8 bases identical to TRBD2. The V gene's germline CDR1 is LNHDA and CDR2 SQIVND (reference sequence). J gave up 3 bases and V 1 base, and 12 bases lay outside the gene matches. The CDR3 spans 18 residues. The DNA for the CDR3 is TGTGCCAGTAGTATAGCAACGTTAGCGGGGAGGTTTACAGATACGCAGTATTTT. Protein sequence: CASSIATLAGRFTDTQYF.

The chain recombines TRBV7-2 with TRBJ1-4, with D perhaps matching TRBD1 (5 bases). V lost 1 base and J lost 0, with 12 bases in between. The CDR3 has 17 residues. Germline V gene data show CDR1 as SGHTA and CDR2 as FQGNSA. The CDR3 bases are TGTGCCAGCAGCTTAGGGGGGGGAATCACAACTAATGAAAAACTGTTTTTT. It specifies CASSLGGGITTNEKLFF.

The CDR3 protein is CASAAGDTGELFF. In nucleotides, the CDR3 is TGTGCCAGCGCGGCAGGGGACACCGGGGAGCTGTTTTTT. The chain has TRBV6-6 and TRBJ2-2; D might be TRBD1 (6 bases). V lost 8 bases and J 3 bases, leaving 10 bases between the germline ends. This CDR3 is 13 amino acids long. Germline V gene sequence: CDR1 MNHNY, CDR2 SVGAGI (reference sequence).

CDR3 loop: CASSPDRVVYGYTF. The CDR3 bases are TGTGCCAGCTCACCTGACAGGGTGGTCTATGGCTACACCTTC. The chain joins TRBV18 to TRBJ1-2; 7 nucleotides agree with TRBD1. The ends lost 3 bases at V and 4 bases at J; junction bases unmatched: 5. This CDR3 is 14 amino acids long. Germline-derived CDR1 and CDR2 are KGHSH and LQKENI.

The chain couples TRBV11-2 to TRBJ1-1; D call uncertain. Deletions cut 0 bases from V and 1 base from J, with 9 bases between. The CDR3 loop spans 15 amino acids. Germline V CDR1 and CDR2: SGHAT, FQNNGV. CDR3 DNA: TGTGCCAGCAGCTTAGATCGGAGGGAGAACACTGAAGCTTTCTTT. Its protein product is CASSLDRRENTEAFF.

This chain joins TRBV6-5 and TRBJ1-5; TRBD1 is a possible D gene (5 bases). V was clipped by 2 bases and J by 6 bases, with 14 bases between them. In germline, CDR1 is MNHEY, CDR2 SVGAGI. The CDR3 loop spans 15 amino acids. The CDR3 reads CASSYGAGKGQPQHF. CDR3 nucleotide sequence: TGTGCCAGCAGTTACGGGGCGGGGAAGGGTCAGCCCCAGCATTTT.

The rearrangement uses TRBV7-2 and TRBJ2-4; 11 bases are shared with TRBD2. The germline gives CDR1 SGHTA, CDR2 FQGNSA. J was trimmed by 4 bases and V by 1 base; bases with no gene match: 6. The CDR3 is made up of 17 amino acids. The CDR3 coding sequence is TGTGCCAGCAGCTTAGGACGACTAGCGGGAAGGAAAAACATTCAGTACTTC. It codes for CASSLGRLAGRKNIQYF.

The chain combines TRBV27 with TRBJ1-2, with 7 nucleotides matching TRBD1. J gave up 2 bases and V 4 bases, and 7 bases lay outside the gene matches. Germline CDR1 reads MNHEY; CDR2 reads SMNVEV (reference sequence). The CDR3 covers 15 residues. Written as DNA, the CDR3 is TGTGCCAGCAGTTCATACACCAGGGGGAACTATGGCTACACCTTC. It codes for CASSSYTRGNYGYTF.

This clone was detected only a few times. The chain is built from TRBV2 and TRBJ1-5, with 7 bases aligning to TRBD1. J lost 4 bases, V lost 4 bases, and 4 bases had no gene match. The V gene's germline CDR1 is SNHLY and CDR2 FYNNEI. The CDR3 spans 14 residues. This CDR3 reads CASSGQGVNQPQHF. Written as DNA, the CDR3 is TGTGCCAGCAGTGGGCAGGGGGTTAATCAGCCCCAGCATTTT.

This sequence joins TRBV9 and TRBJ2-7, with D unclear. The CDR3 sequence is 15 residues long. Germline-derived CDR1 and CDR2 are SGDLS and YYNGEE. V gave up 0 bases and J gave up 3 bases, with 13 bases separating them. This chain's CDR3 is CASSVGSDGVYEQYF. In DNA form, the CDR3 reads TGTGCCAGCAGCGTAGGGAGCGACGGAGTCTACGAGCAGTACTTC.

The rearrangement links TRBV5-1 to TRBJ2-1; the match to TRBD2 covers 10 bases. V lost 0 bases, J lost 5 bases, and 14 bases stayed unmatched. CDR1 SGHRS and CDR2 YFSETQ come from the germline V gene. This CDR3 is built from 19 residues. The CDR3 spells CASSLDGPRLAGEDNEQFF. For the CDR3, the DNA is TGCGCCAGCAGCTTGGATGGGCCGAGGCTAGCGGGGGAAGACAATGAGCAGTTCTTC.

CDR3 sequence (DNA): TGTGCCAGCAGTTTCTTCTCAGGGGAGGGCGAGCAGTACTTC. It codes for CASSFFSGEGEQYF. V is TRBV5-6 and J is TRBJ2-7; D may be TRBD2 (7 bases). The CDR3 has 14 amino acids. Germline V gives CDR1 SGHDT, CDR2 YYEEEE. V was trimmed by 5 bases and J by 6 bases, leaving 18 bases between them.

The CDR3 bases are TGTGCCAGCAGCCCCAGCGGAGTCGGGCAAGAGACCCAGTACTTC. It translates to CASSPSGVGQETQYF. The V gene is TRBV7-9, the J gene TRBJ2-5; D is possibly TRBD2 (5 bases). V was pared by 5 bases and J by 2 bases, with 15 bases between. The CDR3 has 15 residues. CDR1 and CDR2 (germline): SEHNR, FQNEAQ (reference sequence).

This chain uses TRBV10-3 with TRBJ1-2; no clear D gene. V lost 6 bases, J lost 8 bases, and 16 bases lay in between. CDR1 and CDR2 (germline): ENHRY, SYGVKD. CDR3 length: 13 residues. CDR3 protein: CAIRNGDIVGYTF. The CDR3 bases are TGTGCCATCAGAAACGGGGATATCGTCGGCTACACCTTC.

The chain employs TRBV2 and TRBJ1-5, with 8 bases fitting TRBD1. V dropped 3 bases and J dropped 2; count of bases not matched to a gene: 18. Per germline, CDR1 SNHLY and CDR2 FYNNEI. The CDR3 contains 20 residues. CDR3: CASSEEARAQGAPRNQPQHF. CDR3 bases: TGTGCCAGCAGTGAGGAAGCAAGGGCGCAGGGGGCGCCCCGCAATCAGCCCCAGCATTTT.

This sequence joins TRBV6-5 and TRBJ1-2, with D possibly being TRBD1 (5 bases). The CDR3 totals 15 residues. V lost 6 bases and J lost 5, with 19 bases in between. Germline CDR1 and CDR2: MNHEY and SVGAGI. CDR3 in amino acids: CASRKKQGLQYGYTF. CDR3 DNA sequence: TGTGCCAGCAGAAAAAAGCAGGGTCTCCAGTATGGCTACACCTTC.

J is TRBJ1-5 and V is TRBV27; D is unclear. There are 17 residues in the CDR3. CDR1 and CDR2 from the germline V gene are MNHEY and SMNVEV (reference sequence). Trimming left V 6 bases short and J 2 bases short, with 20 bases between. The CDR3 sequence is CASSLLSGARGNQPQHF. In DNA, the CDR3 is TGTGCCAGCAGCTTACTTTCAGGCGCGAGGGGCAATCAGCCCCAGCATTTT.

This clone occurred once. The chain employs TRBV5-4 and TRBJ1-1; a possible D gene is TRBD1 (6 bases). This CDR3 is built from 13 residues. Germline CDR1 reads SGHNT; CDR2 reads YYREEE (reference sequence). V lost 4 bases and J 4 bases, leaving 11 bases between the germline ends. CDR3 coding DNA: TGTGCCAGCAGCCCACTAGGGGGCACTGAAGCTTTCTTT. Translated, it gives CASSPLGGTEAFF.

This clone showed up just a few times. The chain employs TRBV27 and TRBJ1-3, with D possibly TRBD1 on 6 matching bases. V was trimmed by 6 bases and J by 2 bases, leaving 11 bases between them. The germline V gene has CDR1 MNHEY and CDR2 SMNVEV (reference sequence). This CDR3 spans 14 amino acids. The CDR3 DNA reads TGTGCCAGCAGGAAACAGGGCCCTGGAAACACCATATATTTT. This translates into CASRKQGPGNTIYF.

This clone was counted only a few times. V and J are TRBV19 and TRBJ1-2; tentative D call: TRBD1 (5 bases). Per germline, CDR1 LNHDA and CDR2 SQIVND (reference sequence). V shed 0 bases and J shed 4 bases, with 15 bases lying between them. This CDR3 comprises 16 residues. The DNA of the CDR3 is TGTGCCAGTAGTATAGATCTCCCGGACATCGCCTATGGCTACACCTTC. Its protein product is CASSIDLPDIAYGYTF.

V gene TRBV6-5 combines with J gene TRBJ1-2, with 10 bases that match TRBD1. V lost 8 bases and J lost 7; bases outside the gene matches: 10. CDR3 length: 14 amino acids. CDR1 MNHEY and CDR2 SVGAGI come from the germline V gene. The CDR3 spells CASEPGQGLSGYTF. The CDR3 DNA reads TGTGCCAGCGAACCGGGACAGGGGTTAAGTGGCTACACCTTC.

J is TRBJ1-2 and V is TRBV28; D ambiguous. Germline CDR1 MDHEN, CDR2 SYDVKM. This CDR3 comprises 15 residues. V was clipped by 6 bases and J by 0 bases, with 14 bases between them. The CDR3 nucleotides read TGTGCCAGCAGCCCCATGCGGGGAGCTAACTATGGCTACACCTTC. Its protein is CASSPMRGANYGYTF.

The chain is built from TRBV28 and TRBJ2-3; TRBD2 might be the D (6 bases). In germline, CDR1 is MDHEN, CDR2 SYDVKM. This CDR3 region has 14 residues. Trimming stripped 2 bases from V and 2 bases from J, with 8 bases between. The DNA of the CDR3 is TGTGCCAGCAGTTTAGCGGGGTACACAGATACGCAGTATTTT. As protein: CASSLAGYTDTQYF.

The chain has TRBV6-4 and TRBJ1-1, with 8 bases that match TRBD1. The CDR3 totals 16 residues. V dropped 7 bases and J dropped 4; count of bases not matched to a gene: 14. Looked up from germline, CDR1 is MRHNA and CDR2 is SNTAGT. The CDR3 nucleotides are TGTGCCAGCATTTACAGGGGGTGGGGAAGGATCACTGAAGCTTTCTTT. It translates to CASIYRGWGRITEAFF.

The rearrangement links TRBV18 to TRBJ2-7; a weak D match, TRBD1 (5 bases). The CDR3 length is 13 residues. Germline-derived CDR1 and CDR2 are KGHSH and LQKENI. Trimming cost V 4 bases and J 4 bases, with 11 bases left between them. DNA for the CDR3: TGTGCCAGCTCACAGGGGTCGACTTACGAGCAGTACTTC. It is translated as CASSQGSTYEQYF.